What follows are 8 T cell receptor beta chains derived from one specimen sequenced in a study of human T cells and chemical hapten exposure. Specified time point: patch test 1, 2 weeks after DPC sensitization. Treatment specified: therapeutic diphenylcyclopropenone sensitization with weekly scalp DPC. TCRdb reprocessed the RACE reads via MiXCR and lists one record per CDR3 protein. The data hold around 71,000 distinct CDR3 sequences, with 9.8% observed a single time. Sample: whole blood, taken in connection with sensitization to the hapten diphenylcyclopropenone (DPC). These receptors came from a woman between 35 and 50 years old with alopecia areata. Some clones in this sample may be carry-over from other donors' samples.

Only a few counts were recorded for this clonotype. J is TRBJ2-1 and V is TRBV5-1; 14 positions match TRBD2. The CDR3 loop spans 18 amino acids. V lost 0 bases and J lost 2; bases outside the gene matches: 4. Germline lookup yields CDR1 SGHRS and CDR2 YFSETQ. The CDR3 here is CASSLGLAGGPTYNEQFF. The CDR3 DNA reads as TGCGCCAGCAGCTTGGGACTAGCGGGGGGGCCGACCTACAATGAGCAGTTCTTC.

For this clonotype: This may be a read error: a much more frequent sequence differs by one nucleotide. Since no conserved phenylalanine or tryptophan closes the CDR3, a read error is the likely cause. The V call is TRBV18, the J call TRBJ1-4; D is uncertain. Trimming took 0 bases from V and 8 from J, leaving 7 bases between them. The CDR3 spans 13 residues. The germline V gene has CDR1 KGHSH and CDR2 LQKENI. The CDR3 nucleotides are TGTGCCAGCTCACCACCGAGCCGGGAAAAACTGTTTTAT. The encoded protein is CASSPPSREKLFY.

This clonotype was observed many times. The V and J genes are TRBV7-6 and TRBJ2-1, with TRBD2 identical over 14 bases. V lost 3 bases, J lost 10 bases, and 5 bases stayed unmatched. Germline V gene data show CDR1 as SGHVS and CDR2 as FNYEAQ. The CDR3 spans 15 residues. This chain's CDR3 is CASSLTSGGAYEQFF. CDR3 nucleotide sequence: TGTGCCAGCAGCTTGACTAGCGGGGGGGCATACGAGCAGTTCTTC.

The chain joins TRBV6-5 to TRBJ1-3; D unclear. V was shortened by 0 bases and J by 0 bases, with 6 bases between the two germline ends. There are 15 residues in the CDR3. Germline V lookup: CDR1 MNHEY, CDR2 SVGAGI. The CDR3 nucleotides read TGTGCCAGCAGTTACTCAGCCCTCTCTGGAAACACCATATATTTT. Amino acid sequence: CASSYSALSGNTIYF.

This rearrangement joins TRBV28 to TRBJ2-7; TRBD1 matches 11 bases. The CDR3 is 14 amino acids. CDR1 and CDR2 (germline): MDHEN, SYDVKM. V lost 5 bases to trimming and J lost 5 bases; unmatched junction nucleotides: 5. The DNA for the CDR3 is TGTGCCAGCAGTCCTGGACAGGGGGCCCACGAGCAGTACTTC. Its protein is CASSPGQGAHEQYF.

The table lists this clonotype with a few counts. The gene calls are TRBV12-3 or TRBV12-4 and TRBJ2-5; 11 positions agree with TRBD2. Germline trimming cut 3 bases from V and 4 bases from J; bases unmatched to any gene: 7. The CDR3 loop spans 16 amino acids. Here the CDR3 DNA reads TGTGCCAGCAGTTTGGTAGCGGGGGGGCCCCGAGAGACCCAGTACTTC. Amino acid sequence: CASSLVAGGPRETQYF.

The genes are TRBV9 and TRBJ2-1; perhaps TRBD1 as D (6 bases). The CDR3 has 14 amino acids. V lost 0 bases and J 6 bases, leaving 10 bases between the germline ends. Germline V CDR1 and CDR2: SGDLS, YYNGEE. The CDR3 DNA is TGTGCCAGCAGCGTAGGCTGGACAGTCAATGAGCAGTTCTTC. Protein sequence: CASSVGWTVNEQFF.

This clonotype is labeled as medium-sized (0.01 to 0.1%). The chain links TRBV27 to TRBJ2-2; a possible D gene is TRBD1 (6 bases). Trimming stripped 9 bases from V and 0 bases from J, with 11 bases between. Germline-derived CDR1 and CDR2 are MNHEY and SMNVEV (reference sequence). The CDR3 has 14 residues. The DNA for the CDR3 is TGTGCCAGTTACGGGACATCGAACACCGGGGAGCTGTTTTTT. Translation: CASYGTSNTGELFF.